Listed here are 26 T cell receptor beta chains from one sample, sequenced in a study of blood T cell repertoires in COVID-19. Repertoires were generated with immunoSEQ multiplex PCR, while TCRdb's copy carries only in-frame clones and drops some. The table records 300,000 to 400,000 clones, more than 75% of them present only once. The sequencing input was PBMCs or T cells enriched from blood (not recorded which). Every receptor here comes from a woman aged 18-29 years who had recovered from COVID-19.

V gene TRBV18 combines with J gene TRBJ1-5, with D possibly TRBD1 on 5 matching bases. Germline lookup yields CDR1 KGHSH and CDR2 LQKENI. V was shortened by 1 base and J by 0 bases, with 10 bases between the two germline ends. The CDR3 length is 16 residues. CDR3 nucleotides: TGTGCCAGCTCACCACAGGGGTTAGATAGCAATCAGCCCCAGCATTTT. Amino acids: CASSPQGLDSNQPQHF.

The chain links TRBV5-1 to TRBJ1-1; 10 nucleotides match TRBD1. Germline lookup yields CDR1 SGHRS and CDR2 YFSETQ. The CDR3 runs to 16 residues. V gave up 3 bases and J gave up 1 base; unmatched junction bases: 6. CDR3 in DNA: TGCGCCAGCAGCTACCAGGGACAGGGGCCGAACACTGAAGCTTTCTTT. The encoded protein is CASSYQGQGPNTEAFF.

J is TRBJ2-3 and V is TRBV9, with TRBD2 matching over 10 bases. With V trimmed by 0 bases and J by 4 bases, 2 bases remained unmatched. The germline CDR1 and CDR2 sequences are SGDLS and YYNGEE. The CDR3 has 15 residues. DNA of the CDR3: TGTGCCAGCAGCGTAGCCGGGACTAGCGCAGATACGCAGTATTTT. It codes for CASSVAGTSADTQYF.

The sample holds a few counts of this clone. The chain uses TRBV4-3 and TRBJ1-2, with 12 bases aligning to TRBD1. The germline V gene encodes CDR1 LGHNA and CDR2 YSLEER. This CDR3 has 17 residues. The J segment lost 4 bases and the V segment lost 0 bases, leaving 6 bases of the junction unmatched. CDR3 protein: CASSQEGTGGSRYGYTF. The CDR3 bases are TGCGCCAGCAGCCAAGAGGGGACAGGGGGCTCTCGCTATGGCTACACCTTC.

This chain uses TRBV24-1 with TRBJ2-1; D gene unclear. Germline-derived CDR1 and CDR2 are KGHDR and SFDVKD. Trimming stripped 2 bases from V and 5 bases from J, with 9 bases between. The CDR3 is 14 residues long. The CDR3: CATSDYRRNNEQFF. CDR3 in DNA: TGTGCCACCAGTGATTATAGGAGAAACAATGAGCAGTTCTTC.

Only one count was recorded for this clone. The gene calls are TRBV5-4 and TRBJ1-1; D remains ambiguous. V dropped 7 bases and J dropped 4 bases, with 11 bases sitting between them. CDR1 SGHNT and CDR2 YYREEE come from the germline V gene (reference sequence). The CDR3 totals 12 residues. The CDR3: CASGIGSTEAFF. The CDR3 DNA sequence: TGTGCCAGCGGCATCGGGAGCACTGAAGCTTTCTTT.

CDR3 region: CASSQVSVRSEKLFF. Written as DNA, the CDR3 is TGTGCCAGCAGCCAAGTCTCGGTACGTAGTGAAAAACTGTTTTTT. The chain couples TRBV3-1 (or the pseudogene TRBV3-2) to TRBJ1-4; unclear D gene. The V gene lost 1 base and the J gene lost 7 bases, with 13 bases spanning the gap. Germline V gives CDR1 LGHDT, CDR2 YNNKEL (reference sequence). CDR3 length: 15 residues.

This chain links TRBV19 with TRBJ1-2, with D tentatively TRBD1 (6 bases). V lost 6 bases and J lost 4, with 15 bases in between. Germline V gives CDR1 LNHDA, CDR2 SQIVND (reference sequence). The CDR3 spans 14 residues. DNA for the CDR3: TGTGCCAGTAGGGGGGGGCACCAGAGCTATGGCTACACCTTC. This sequence encodes CASRGGHQSYGYTF.

The chain recombines TRBV7-3 with TRBJ1-1; D might be TRBD1 (5 bases). Germline CDR1 reads SGHTA; CDR2 reads FQGTGA. The CDR3 loop spans 14 amino acids. V lost 5 bases to trimming and J lost 4 bases, with 14 bases between them. The CDR3 protein is CASSPTGRVTEAFF. The CDR3 DNA follows: TGTGCCAGCAGCCCGACGGGCAGGGTCACTGAAGCTTTCTTT. The entire variable domain, with the rest obtained from reference TRBV7-3 and TRBJ1-1, is as follows: GAGVSQTPSNKVTEKGKYVELRCDPISGHTALYWYRQSLGQGPEFLIYFQGTGAADDSGLPNDRFFAVRPEGSVSTLKIQRTERGDSAVYLCASSPTGRVTEAFFGQGTRLTVV.

About this clone: Other DNA sequences in the same sample also yield this CDR3. The chain uses TRBV10-3 and TRBJ1-1; no firm D call. Between the trimmed V and J ends, which lost 2 bases and 1 base, there was a span of 8 bases. Germline loops: CDR1 ENHRY, CDR2 SYGVKD. The CDR3 loop spans 14 amino acids. The CDR3 sequence: CAISERQENTEAFF. The CDR3 nucleotides are TGTGCCATCAGTGAGCGGCAGGAGAACACTGAAGCTTTCTTT.

This chain joins TRBV14 and TRBJ2-7, with no clear D. CDR3 length equals 15 residues. Germline lookup yields CDR1 SGHDN and CDR2 FVKESK. The V and J ends lost 0 bases and 4 bases respectively, with 13 bases between them. The CDR3 sequence: CASSQEMGLYYEQYF. Written as DNA, the CDR3 is TGTGCCAGCAGCCAAGAGATGGGCCTCTATTACGAGCAGTACTTC.

This chain connects TRBV7-8 to TRBJ2-1; 13 bases map to TRBD2. V was clipped by 5 bases and J by 6 bases; unmatched bases: 7. Germline V gives CDR1 SGHVS, CDR2 FQNEAQ. This CDR3 is 16 amino acids long. CDR3 nucleotides: TGTGCCAGCAGCCTCCCGGGACTAGCGGGATTCAATGAGCAGTTCTTC. It is translated as CASSLPGLAGFNEQFF.

This rearrangement joins TRBV11-2 to TRBJ2-3; D gene unclear. There are 11 residues in the CDR3. Germline CDR1 SGHAT, CDR2 FQNNGV. The V end was cut by 5 bases, the J end by 4 bases, with 4 bases between. CDR3 sequence (DNA): TGTGCCAGCAGCCAGGCAGATACGCAGTATTTT. As protein: CASSQADTQYF.

The V gene is TRBV27, the J gene TRBJ1-2, with D possibly being TRBD1 (5 bases). Germline V CDR1 and CDR2: MNHEY, SMNVEV (reference sequence). This CDR3 spans 17 amino acids. Trimming cost V 2 bases and J 3 bases, with 19 bases left between them. CDR3 coding DNA: TGTGCCAGCAGTTTAAGGCCGACAGCGAAAGGGGACTATGGCTACACCTTC. Translation: CASSLRPTAKGDYGYTF.

The rearrangement links TRBV9 to TRBJ2-3, with 10 bases that match TRBD2. Germline V gene data show CDR1 as SGDLS and CDR2 as YYNGEE. V was clipped by 3 bases and J by 2 bases; unmatched bases: 6. The CDR3 extends over 16 amino acids. The CDR3 DNA reads as TGTGCCAGCAGCGCCGGTAGCGGGGGGCACACAGATACGCAGTATTTT. This codes for CASSAGSGGHTDTQYF.

This sequence joins TRBV24-1 and TRBJ2-3, with TRBD1 matching over 7 bases. From germline, CDR1 is KGHDR and CDR2 SFDVKD. The V segment lost 1 base and the J segment 2 bases; nucleotides outside the gene matches: 8. The CDR3 covers 17 residues. CDR3 in amino acids: CATSDFGRDSPTDTQYF. The CDR3 DNA sequence: TGTGCCACCAGTGATTTCGGTAGGGACAGCCCCACAGATACGCAGTATTTT.

This sequence joins TRBV24-1 and TRBJ2-2; 8 bases match TRBD1. CDR1 and CDR2 from the germline V gene are KGHDR and SFDVKD. The CDR3 extends over 16 amino acids. V was clipped by 4 bases and J by 2 bases; unmatched bases: 5. The CDR3 loop is CATSDLDRGNTGELFF. In DNA, the CDR3 is TGTGCCACCAGTGACTTAGACAGGGGTAACACCGGGGAGCTGTTTTTT.

V and J are TRBV29-1 and TRBJ2-2, with D hard to call. The CDR3 consists of 13 residues. Looked up from germline, CDR1 is SQVTM and CDR2 is ANQGSEA. Deletions cut 4 bases from V and 1 base from J, with 7 bases between. CDR3 in DNA: TGCAGCGTTGTGAGGCAGAACACCGGGGAGCTGTTTTTT. This translates into CSVVRQNTGELFF.

This clone was seen only once. The rearrangement uses TRBV5-6 and TRBJ2-3, with D perhaps TRBD2 (7 bases). Trimming removed 4 bases at V and 2 bases at J, with 14 bases between. The germline gives CDR1 SGHDT, CDR2 YYEEEE. This CDR3 is 15 amino acids long. CDR3 amino acids: CASSRWGGHTDTQYF. CDR3 in DNA: TGTGCCAGCAGCCGATGGGGGGGCCACACAGATACGCAGTATTTT.

Only a few counts were recorded for this clone. The J gene is TRBJ1-2, the V gene TRBV19, with a tentative D call TRBD1 (5 bases). The ends were cut back, 5 bases at V and 5 bases at J, with 18 bases in the middle. The germline CDR1 and CDR2 sequences are LNHDA and SQIVND (reference sequence). The length of the CDR3 is 15 residues. CDR3 region: CASSLGLLVGYGYTF. The CDR3 nucleotides are TGTGCCAGTAGTTTGGGACTGCTAGTGGGATATGGCTACACCTTC.

The chain links TRBV2 to TRBJ1-1; no clear D. Trimming removed 4 bases at V and 0 bases at J, with 9 bases between. CDR3 length equals 14 residues. The germline V gene has CDR1 SNHLY and CDR2 FYNNEI. CDR3 loop: CASSVGRLNTEAFF. The CDR3 nucleotides read TGTGCCAGCAGTGTAGGGAGACTGAACACTGAAGCTTTCTTT.

CDR3 region: CASSWRRSSNQPQHF. The CDR3 DNA reads as TGTGCCAGCAGTTGGCGGAGATCTAGCAATCAGCCCCAGCATTTT. This sequence joins TRBV28 and TRBJ1-5; no clear D gene. V shed 4 bases and J shed 0 bases, with 10 bases lying between them. The CDR3 is made up of 15 amino acids. Per germline, CDR1 MDHEN and CDR2 SYDVKM.

The chain links TRBV2 to TRBJ1-4, with 11 bases identical to TRBD1. Germline trimming cut 5 bases from V and 8 bases from J; bases unmatched to any gene: 4. Germline CDR1 and CDR2: SNHLY and FYNNEI. This CDR3 spans 14 amino acids. The CDR3: CASSPGQGAEKLFF. For the CDR3, the DNA is TGTGCCAGCAGTCCAGGACAGGGGGCGGAAAAACTGTTTTTT. Full variable domain (rest looked up from reference TRBV2 and TRBJ1-4): EPEVTQTPSHQVTQMGQEVILRCVPISNHLYFYWYRQILGQKVEFLVSFYNNEISEKSEIFDDQFSVERPDGSNFTLKIRSTKLEDSAMYFCASSPGQGAEKLFFGSGTQLSVL.

The chain uses TRBV6-5 and TRBJ1-6; no definite D call. Looked up from germline, CDR1 is MNHEY and CDR2 is SVGAGI. Trimming stripped 7 bases from V and 3 bases from J, with 10 bases between. This CDR3 is built from 14 residues. The CDR3 nucleotides read TGTGCCAGCACCCAACAAAGCTATAATTCACCCCTCCACTTT. Translating gives CASTQQSYNSPLHF.

This clone has just one count. The chain recombines TRBV3-1 (or the pseudogene TRBV3-2) with TRBJ1-2; TRBD1 aligns across 9 bases. The CDR3 extends over 16 amino acids. Germline V gene lookup returns CDR1 LGHDT and CDR2 YNNKEL (reference sequence). V was pared by 1 base and J by 0 bases, with 3 bases of the junction left unmatched. CDR3 bases: TGTGCCAGCAGCCAAGCCCGGACAGGGGCTAACTATGGCTACACCTTC. Encoded protein: CASSQARTGANYGYTF.

This clone was recorded once. The chain joins TRBV27 to TRBJ1-3; maybe TRBD1 (6 bases). The CDR3 is 15 amino acids. The V end lost 0 bases, the J end lost 5 bases, and 11 bases lay between the germline ends. Germline CDR1 is MNHEY and CDR2 is SMNVEV (reference sequence). CDR3 nucleotides: TGTGCCAGCAGTTTATCCGGGACATTAAGAAACACCATATATTTT. It codes for CASSLSGTLRNTIYF.